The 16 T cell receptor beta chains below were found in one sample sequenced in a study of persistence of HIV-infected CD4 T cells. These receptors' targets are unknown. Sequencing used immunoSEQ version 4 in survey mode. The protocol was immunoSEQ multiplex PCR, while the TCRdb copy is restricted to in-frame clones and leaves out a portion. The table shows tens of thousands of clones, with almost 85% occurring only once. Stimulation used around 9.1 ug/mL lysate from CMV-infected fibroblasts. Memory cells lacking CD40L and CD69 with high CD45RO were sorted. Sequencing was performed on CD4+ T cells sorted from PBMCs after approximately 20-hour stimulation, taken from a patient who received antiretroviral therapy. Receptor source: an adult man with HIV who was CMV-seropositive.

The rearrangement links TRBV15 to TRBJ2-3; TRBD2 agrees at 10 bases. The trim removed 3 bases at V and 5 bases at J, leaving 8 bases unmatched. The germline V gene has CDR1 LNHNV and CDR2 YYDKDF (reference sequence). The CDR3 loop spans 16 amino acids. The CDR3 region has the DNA TGTGCCACCAGCAGGAGCGGGGGGGCGTTGCAAGATACGCAGTATTTT. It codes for CATSRSGGALQDTQYF.

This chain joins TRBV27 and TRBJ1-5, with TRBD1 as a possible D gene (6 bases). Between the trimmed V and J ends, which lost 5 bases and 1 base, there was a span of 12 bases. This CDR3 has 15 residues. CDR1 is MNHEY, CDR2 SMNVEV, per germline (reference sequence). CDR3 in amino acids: CASSIDRRSNQPQHF. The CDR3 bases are TGTGCCAGCAGTATAGACAGGAGAAGCAATCAGCCCCAGCATTTT.

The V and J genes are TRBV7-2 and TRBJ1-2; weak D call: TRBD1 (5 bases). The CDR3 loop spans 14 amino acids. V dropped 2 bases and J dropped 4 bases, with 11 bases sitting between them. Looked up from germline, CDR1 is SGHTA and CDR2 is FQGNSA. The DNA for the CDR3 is TGTGCCAGCAGCTTATCGACAGCTATCTATGGCTACACCTTC. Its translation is CASSLSTAIYGYTF.

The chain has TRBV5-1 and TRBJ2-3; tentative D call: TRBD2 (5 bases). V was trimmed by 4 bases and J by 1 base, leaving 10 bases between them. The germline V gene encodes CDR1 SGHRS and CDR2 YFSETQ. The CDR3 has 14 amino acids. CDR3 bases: TGCGCCAGCAGCCGAAACGGGGGCACAGATACGCAGTATTTT. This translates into CASSRNGGTDTQYF.

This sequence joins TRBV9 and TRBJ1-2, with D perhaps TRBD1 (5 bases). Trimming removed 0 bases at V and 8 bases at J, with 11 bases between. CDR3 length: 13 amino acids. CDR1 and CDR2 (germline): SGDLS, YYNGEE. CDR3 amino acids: CASSVEGLGGYTF. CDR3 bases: TGTGCCAGCAGCGTAGAGGGGCTAGGGGGCTACACCTTC. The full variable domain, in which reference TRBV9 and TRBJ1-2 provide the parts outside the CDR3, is DSGVTQTPKHLITATGQRVTLRCSPRSGDLSVYWYQQSLDQGLQFLIQYYNGEERAKGNILERFSAQQFPDLHSELNLSSLELGDSALYFCASSVEGLGGYTFGSGTRLTVV.

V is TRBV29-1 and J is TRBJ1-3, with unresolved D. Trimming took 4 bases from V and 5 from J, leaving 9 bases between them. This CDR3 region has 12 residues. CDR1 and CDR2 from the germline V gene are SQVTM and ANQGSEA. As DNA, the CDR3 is TGCAGCGTTGGATCGGGAAGAAACACCATATATTTT. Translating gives CSVGSGRNTIYF.

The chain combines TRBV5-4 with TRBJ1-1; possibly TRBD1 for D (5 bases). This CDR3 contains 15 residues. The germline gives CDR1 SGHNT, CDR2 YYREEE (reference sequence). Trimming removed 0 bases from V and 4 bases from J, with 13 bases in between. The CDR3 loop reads CASSLGQSGGTEAFF. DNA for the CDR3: TGTGCCAGCAGCTTGGGACAGAGTGGAGGCACTGAAGCTTTCTTT.

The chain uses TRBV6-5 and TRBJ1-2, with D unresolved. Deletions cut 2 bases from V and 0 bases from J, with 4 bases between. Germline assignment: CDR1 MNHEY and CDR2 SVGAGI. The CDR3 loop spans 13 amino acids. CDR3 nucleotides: TGTGCCAGCAGTTACGAGGCTAACTATGGCTACACCTTC. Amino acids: CASSYEANYGYTF.

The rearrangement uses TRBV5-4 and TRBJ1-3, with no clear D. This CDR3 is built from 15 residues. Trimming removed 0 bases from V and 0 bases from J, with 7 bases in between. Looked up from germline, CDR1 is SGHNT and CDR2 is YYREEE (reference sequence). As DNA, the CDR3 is TGTGCCAGCAGCTTGGACCCCAACTCTGGAAACACCATATATTTT. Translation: CASSLDPNSGNTIYF.

The CDR3 loop is CASSRDIYSYEQYF. In DNA, the CDR3 is TGTGCCAGCTCCCGGGACATCTACTCCTACGAGCAGTACTTC. The V gene is TRBV6-5, the J gene TRBJ2-7, with D possibly matching TRBD1 (6 bases). Germline-derived CDR1 and CDR2 are MNHEY and SVGAGI. Trimming removed 8 bases at V and 0 bases at J, with 14 bases between. The CDR3 is made up of 14 amino acids.

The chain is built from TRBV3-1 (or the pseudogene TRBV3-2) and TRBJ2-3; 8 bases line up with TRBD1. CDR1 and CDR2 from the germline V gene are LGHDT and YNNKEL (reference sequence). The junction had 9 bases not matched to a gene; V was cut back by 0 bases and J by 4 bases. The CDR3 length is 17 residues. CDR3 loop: CASSQEPGQGISDTQYF. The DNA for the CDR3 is TGTGCCAGCAGCCAAGAACCCGGACAGGGAATTTCAGATACGCAGTATTTT.

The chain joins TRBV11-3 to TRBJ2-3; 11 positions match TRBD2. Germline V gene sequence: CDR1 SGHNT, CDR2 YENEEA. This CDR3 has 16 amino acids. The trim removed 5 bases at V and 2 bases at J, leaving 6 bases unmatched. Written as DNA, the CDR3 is TGTGCCAGCAGCGCTAGACTAGCGGGGACCACAGATACGCAGTATTTT. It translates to CASSARLAGTTDTQYF.

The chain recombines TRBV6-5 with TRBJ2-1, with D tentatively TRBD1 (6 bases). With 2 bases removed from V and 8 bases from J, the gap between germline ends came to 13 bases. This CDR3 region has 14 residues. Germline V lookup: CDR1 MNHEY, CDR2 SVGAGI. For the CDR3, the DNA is TGTGCCAGCAGTTACAGGGTTTCAGGGGATGAGCAGTTCTTC. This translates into CASSYRVSGDEQFF.

In DNA form, the CDR3 reads TGTGCCAGCAGTGAAGGGGACAGGCAAGAGACCCAGTACTTC. Translated: CASSEGDRQETQYF. The chain has TRBV2 and TRBJ2-5, with 8 bases identical to TRBD1. Looked up from germline, CDR1 is SNHLY and CDR2 is FYNNEI. This CDR3 is built from 14 residues. The V segment lost 1 base and the J segment 2 bases; nucleotides outside the gene matches: 0. The full variable domain, rest sourced from reference TRBV2 and TRBJ2-5, is EPEVTQTPSHQVTQMGQEVILRCVPISNHLYFYWYRQILGQKVEFLVSFYNNEISEKSEIFDDQFSVERPDGSNFTLKIRSTKLEDSAMYFCASSEGDRQETQYFGPGTRLLVL.

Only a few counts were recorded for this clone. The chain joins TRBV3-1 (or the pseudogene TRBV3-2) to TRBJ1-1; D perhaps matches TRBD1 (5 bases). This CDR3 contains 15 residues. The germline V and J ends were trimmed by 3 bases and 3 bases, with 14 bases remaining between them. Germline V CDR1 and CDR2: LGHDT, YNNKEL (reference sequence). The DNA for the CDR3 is TGTGCCAGCAGCCACGGCTCAGGGAGGGACACTGAAGCTTTCTTT. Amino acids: CASSHGSGRDTEAFF.

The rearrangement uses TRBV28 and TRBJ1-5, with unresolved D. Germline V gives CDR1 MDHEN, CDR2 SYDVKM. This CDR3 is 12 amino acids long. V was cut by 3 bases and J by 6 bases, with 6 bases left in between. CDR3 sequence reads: CASSLRAQPQHF. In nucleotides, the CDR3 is TGTGCCAGCAGTTTGCGGGCTCAGCCCCAGCATTTT.